This T cell receptor beta chain came from a study of early T cells in non-severe SARS-CoV-2 infection. General study findings and limits: Comparison of clonotypes with VDJdb favored anti-spike CD8 responses while missing private and CD4 specificities.

TCRdb recomputed calls from the 5' RACE reads with MiXCR, one row per CDR3 protein. The sample carries 48,000 or so distinct CDR3 sequences, under 7.5% recorded once. Many counts were recorded for this clonotype. Its target is not known. There are 17 residues in the CDR3. The V gene lost 1 base and the J gene lost 4 bases, with 19 bases spanning the gap. CDR1 and CDR2 (germline): SGHVS, FQNEAQ. This specimen consisted of whole blood, obtained at baseline. This TCR came from an adult who was a healthcare worker with PCR-confirmed SARS-CoV-2 infection or an uninfected control (not recorded which). V and J are TRBV7-8 and TRBJ1-2; unclear D gene. Written as DNA, the CDR3 is TGTGCCAGCAGCTTAGTTGTCAGGCCACTCTCCCGCTATGGCTACACCTTC. It encodes CASSLVVRPLSRYGYTF.